This T cell receptor beta chain was retrieved from a study of T cell responses to AZD1222 COVID-19 vaccine (dated by TCRdb to about 2021). Broadly, across the study: AZD1222 recipients whose second dose came at about 4 weeks and those whose second dose came at about 12 weeks were combined into one group, since spike-specific TCR depth and breadth did not differ between the two schedules. TCR sequencing covered more than 230 trial participants: roughly 200 given two doses of AZD1222 and approximately 26 given two doses of MenACWY control vaccine. Trial participants were enrolled by age into subgroups of 18-55, 56-69 and 70-plus years, and about 150, 27 and 61 TCR-sequenced participants, respectively, were included in these subgroups.

From the cysteine up to the phenylalanine, the CDR3 has a length of 22 residues. Only the CDR3 region is kept as DNA, spanning 66 bases read in frame from base 1. With respect to this clone: The antigen this receptor binds is unknown. No quality values exist for individual bases; no much larger clone is one base distant.

Per the publication, the time point label means: baseline before first vaccination. Vaccinee samples were obtained from the UK trials COV001 and COV002, which included a single-blind randomized controlled phase 2/3 trial of AZD1222 (ChAdOx1 nCoV-19) in healthy adults. For TCRbeta chain sequencing, PBMC samples from trial participants were taken at day 0 and at day 28 after the second dose. The full study reports these points: Epitopes outside the regions mutated in the B.1.351 and B.1.1.7 variants were reportedly recognized by nearly half of the unique spike-specific TCRs. Conclusions about previously exposed vaccinees are limited because only six or seven AZD1222 recipients were SARS-CoV-2 seropositive at baseline. The 56-69-year group was small, and its depth increase did not reach significance, likely because of low power. Participants were mostly white British and included more females than males, and it was suggested by the authors that clonal diversity may have been underestimated. Because no samples from the day 14 peak response were available, repertoires could be characterized only after the peak T cell response. The vaccine-associated CD4 TCRs covered the entire spike protein, and the dominant responses fell in regions 160-218 and 743-854. A significant rise in spike-specific TCR breadth and depth was observed after two AZD1222 doses relative to day 0 and relative to MenACWY recipients.

The CDR3 regions of human TCRbeta chains were analyzed by immunosequencing. On the authors' methods: Repertoire TCRs were matched against a reference library of SARS-CoV-2-specific TCRs generated with the MIRA antigen-specificity platform. Breadth was defined as the fraction of unique TCRs that were SARS-CoV-2-associated, and depth was defined as the fraction of total T cells that were SARS-CoV-2-associated. Using the MIRA data, each spike-specific TCR was mapped to the spike region that the TCR reacts to and placed in a CD4 or CD8 class. Log10-transformed breadth and depth values were compared by one-way ANOVA with Sidak's multiple comparisons tests. This immuneACCESS table, as held by TCRdb, lists in-frame sequences with V and J called but not all clones. Of the missing ones, under half trace to an unresolved V gene in checked studies; the others have no known cause. The V and J calls and clone size were taken over from that table, and D and trimming were inferred from the DNA. The table for this sample lists over 85,000 clones; around 82% of them were counted only once. The ten largest clones represent 4.6% of the sample.

The TCR originated in an adult in good health. This specimen consisted of peripheral blood, obtained on day 0 of AZD1222 vaccination. The chain is assembled from TRBV1 and TRBJ2-5; the table's D call, TRBD2, was not checked against the DNA. TRBV1 has pseudogene status. The nucleotide sequence reads as follows: TGCACCAGCAGCCAAGATGCGGCTAGCGGGCGAATGGGAGAGGTTTACCAAGAGACCCAGTACTTC. It translates to CTSSQDAASGRMGEVYQETQYF.